The 9 T cell receptor beta chains below were found in one sample sequenced in a study of blood T cell repertoires in COVID-19. TCRdb keeps only in-frame clones here, not all; method: immunoSEQ multiplex PCR. This sample has approximately 130,000 clones, with around 85% found just once. Sequencing was carried out using peripheral blood. Receptor source: a human donor in a cohort sampled during active COVID-19.

The rearrangement joins TRBV7-2 to TRBJ1-1; the D is unclear. Trimming took 4 bases from V and 1 from J, leaving 10 bases between them. Germline CDR1 reads SGHTA; CDR2 reads FQGNSA. The CDR3 is 14 residues long. CDR3 amino acids: CASSSSWANTEAFF. CDR3 in DNA: TGTGCCAGCAGCTCCTCTTGGGCGAACACTGAAGCTTTCTTT.

The chain combines TRBV3-1 (or the pseudogene TRBV3-2) with TRBJ1-2, with 7 positions matching TRBD1. CDR1 is LGHDT, CDR2 YNNKEL, per germline (reference sequence). The V segment lost 7 bases and the J segment 0 bases; nucleotides outside the gene matches: 8. CDR3 size: 15 residues. CDR3 DNA sequence: TGTGCCAGCACCCAGGGGGGGTCCCCTAACTATGGCTACACCTTC. It translates to CASTQGGSPNYGYTF.

The chain uses TRBV6-6 and TRBJ1-2; weak D call: TRBD1 (6 bases). CDR1 and CDR2 from the germline V gene are MNHNY and SVGAGI (reference sequence). This CDR3 spans 13 amino acids. V was shortened by 5 bases and J by 14 bases, with 21 bases between the two germline ends. The CDR3 DNA is TGTGCCAGCAGTCCCGGGGCAGGGGCCCCCGGGACCTTC. This codes for CASSPGAGAPGTF.

The rearrangement joins TRBV11-2 to TRBJ1-3, with a possible D match to TRBD1 (6 bases). Per germline, CDR1 SGHAT and CDR2 FQNNGV. Trimming took off 3 bases at V and 12 bases at J, with 15 bases between the two ends. The CDR3 sequence is 13 residues long. The CDR3 nucleotides are TGTGCCAGCAGCTTCGGGCAGGGGCCGGGCATATATTTT. As protein: CASSFGQGPGIYF.

This clone is a singleton in its sample. The chain links TRBV2 to TRBJ2-7; possible D gene TRBD2, 6 bases. CDR3 size: 13 residues. CDR1 SNHLY and CDR2 FYNNEI come from the germline V gene. The V end lost 5 bases, the J end lost 6 bases, and 14 bases lay between the germline ends. The CDR3 is CASSREKQFEQYF. As DNA, the CDR3 is TGTGCCAGCAGTCGGGAGAAACAGTTCGAGCAGTACTTC. The full variable domain, completed using reference TRBV2 and TRBJ2-7, is EPEVTQTPSHQVTQMGQEVILRCVPISNHLYFYWYRQILGQKVEFLVSFYNNEISEKSEIFDDQFSVERPDGSNFTLKIRSTKLEDSAMYFCASSREKQFEQYFGPGTRLTVT.

The chain links TRBV10-3 to TRBJ1-6; 7 nucleotides align to TRBD1. Losses at the gene ends were 6 bases for V and 7 bases for J; bases not matched to a gene: 6. This CDR3 has 14 amino acids. Per the germline V gene, CDR1 is ENHRY and CDR2 is SYGVKD. CDR3: CAIRSGQANSPLHF. CDR3 sequence (DNA): TGTGCCATCAGGTCCGGACAGGCGAATTCACCCCTCCACTTT.

The chain uses TRBV5-1 and TRBJ2-2; maybe TRBD2 (5 bases). With 5 bases removed from V and 4 bases from J, the gap between germline ends came to 15 bases. Germline loops: CDR1 SGHRS, CDR2 YFSETQ. The CDR3 has 15 residues. The CDR3 sequence: CASRAEVGITGELFF. CDR3 sequence (DNA): TGCGCCAGCAGAGCGGAGGTCGGGATCACCGGGGAGCTGTTTTTT.

CDR3 sequence: CASSLVGANQPQHF. In DNA form, the CDR3 reads TGTGCCAGCAGTTTGGTAGGGGCCAATCAGCCCCAGCATTTT. The rearrangement links TRBV27 to TRBJ1-5; a weak D match, TRBD1 (5 bases). The germline V gene encodes CDR1 MNHEY and CDR2 SMNVEV (reference sequence). The CDR3 totals 14 residues. Trimming pared 3 bases from V and 3 bases from J, leaving 9 bases between.

The chain couples TRBV5-1 to TRBJ1-2; 7 bases fit TRBD1. Per germline, CDR1 SGHRS and CDR2 YFSETQ. The trim removed 1 base at V and 0 bases at J, leaving 9 bases unmatched. The CDR3 covers 17 residues. For the CDR3, the DNA is TGCGCCAGCAGCTTGAAGGCGGTCACAGGGGCTAACTATGGCTACACCTTC. The encoded protein is CASSLKAVTGANYGYTF.